Listed below are T cell receptor beta chains from one sample, sequenced in a study of T cells in Graves' hyperthyroidism and ophthalmopathy. TCRdb reprocessed the multiplex PCR reads with MiXCR, giving one entry per CDR3 protein. Of approximately 690,000 distinct CDR3 sequences in the sample, approximately 15% were seen once. Sequencing used blood. These receptors came from a woman aged 45 to 65 with Graves' ophthalmopathy. CDR3s include the opening cysteine and the closing phenylalanine or tryptophan. A D gene is named only where the DNA matches it firmly. Only some rows state a clone size, as once, few, many or a class for expanded clones.

v_call,clone_size,j_call,d_call,cdr3_aa,cdr3_nt
TRBV20-1,many,TRBJ2-1,.,CSARPPGLGGSNEQFF,TGCAGTGCTAGACCCCCGGGACTAGGGGGCTCCAATGAGCAGTTCTTC
TRBV12-3/TRBV12-4,.,TRBJ2-1,TRBD2,CASSLLASYNEQFF,TGTGCCAGCAGCTTACTAGCGAGTTACAATGAGCAGTTCTTC
TRBV24-1,many,TRBJ2-5,.,CATSDGQLQETQYF,TGTGCCACCAGTGATGGGCAGCTTCAAGAGACCCAGTACTTC
TRBV28,.,TRBJ2-7,TRBD1,CASLGQPGEQYF,TGTGCCAGCCTGGGACAGCCCGGGGAACAGTACTTC
TRBV29-1,many,TRBJ1-1,TRBD1,CSVEEGQGREAFF,TGCAGCGTTGAAGAGGGACAGGGCAGAGAAGCTTTCTTT
TRBV6-2/TRBV6-3,few,TRBJ2-1,TRBD1,CASSYWDRGLGEQFF,TGTGCCAGCAGTTACTGGGACAGGGGGCTTGGTGAGCAGTTCTTC
TRBV20-1,many,TRBJ2-5,.,CSAKSGSETQYF,TGCAGTGCTAAAAGCGGCTCGGAGACCCAGTACTTC
TRBV5-5,many,TRBJ2-5,.,CASRPATPGTQYF,TGTGCCAGCCGGCCCGCTACCCCTGGGACCCAGTACTTC
TRBV5-1,.,TRBJ2-2,.,CASSLGGQGLTGELFF,TGCGCCAGCAGCTTGGGGGGCCAGGGGCTCACCGGGGAGCTGTTTTTT
TRBV18,.,TRBJ1-2,.,CASSLETNGYTF,TGTGCCAGCTCACTGGAGACAAATGGCTACACCTTC
TRBV27,many,TRBJ2-3,.,CASSFIPAADTQYF,TGTGCCAGCAGTTTCATCCCGGCAGCAGATACGCAGTATTTT
TRBV18,few,TRBJ2-2,.,CASSPPGARELFF,TGTGCCAGCTCACCACCGGGGGCCCGGGAGCTGTTTTTT
TRBV4-2,few,TRBJ2-1,TRBD2,CASSQEHVLAGIDEQFF,TGTGCCAGCAGCCAAGAACATGTACTAGCGGGAATCGATGAGCAGTTCTTC
TRBV30,many,TRBJ1-5,.,CAWSTHEGNQPQHF,TGTGCCTGGAGTACCCACGAGGGGAATCAGCCCCAGCATTTT
TRBV14,.,TRBJ2-1,.,CASSPIAVHIYNEQFF,TGTGCCAGCAGCCCTATAGCAGTACATATCTACAATGAGCAGTTCTTC
TRBV29-1,many,TRBJ2-7,TRBD2,CSARGDEQYF,TGCAGCGCACGGGGGGACGAGCAGTACTTC
TRBV6-6,.,TRBJ1-6,.,CASSYSRETSSYNSPLHF,TGTGCCAGCAGTTACTCGAGGGAAACGAGCTCCTATAATTCACCCCTCCACTTT
TRBV5-1,few,TRBJ2-3,TRBD2,CASSKDGRLAGVVRTDTQYF,TGCGCCAGCAGCAAGGACGGGCGACTAGCGGGAGTGGTAAGGACAGATACGCAGTATTTT
TRBV27,.,TRBJ2-7,.,CASYPFGAPYEQYF,TGTGCCAGCTACCCCTTCGGGGCCCCCTACGAGCAGTACTTC
TRBV5-1,.,TRBJ1-1,.,CASSFGFTGLNTEAFF,TGCGCCAGCAGCTTCGGGTTTACGGGGCTGAACACTGAAGCTTTCTTT
TRBV27,many,TRBJ2-3,TRBD1,CASSLDPTGSTDTQYF,TGTGCCAGCAGTTTAGATCCGACAGGGTCCACAGATACGCAGTATTTT
TRBV28,many,TRBJ2-1,TRBD2,CASSLVLAVYNEQFF,TGTGCCAGCAGTTTAGTTCTAGCGGTGTACAATGAGCAGTTCTTC
TRBV11-3,few,TRBJ1-1,TRBD1,CASSLSTGVPNTEAFF,TGTGCCAGCAGCTTATCAACAGGGGTCCCGAACACTGAAGCTTTCTTT